This T cell receptor (beta chain) was recorded in a study of T cells in localized non-small cell lung cancer (dated by TCRdb to 2020 to 2021). Concerning the study at large: The study examined T cell repertoires in 200 to 300 patients with early-stage NSCLC and compared tumors with uninvolved tumor-adjacent lungs. The cohort was made up of approximately 250 treatment-naive NSCLC patients whose localized lung tumors had been resected. NSCLC patients had a mean age of roughly 66 years, and approximately 140 were male and 85 to 110 female.

At diagnosis, peripheral blood, uninvolved tumor-adjacent lung and tumor were collected and stored as a combination of fresh-frozen and FFPE material. Blood samples were analyzed as peripheral blood mononuclear cells for TCR repertoire profiling. The immunoSEQ Assay was used to sequence TCR beta CDR3 regions from DNA. The original methods were these. T cell density was computed as TCR beta template counts normalized to usable DNA estimated by amplifying housekeeping genes. Richness was estimated using the preseqR package, with extrapolation to 400,000 templates for PBMC samples and to 120,000 templates for tissue samples. Clonality was calculated as one minus Pielou's evenness. Differential abundance testing on productive amino-acid clonotypes, with a minimum total count of 5 and an alpha of 0.1, was used to identify tissue-enriched TCRs. The Jaccard Index and the Morisita Overlap Index were used to measure how much the repertoires overlapped between compartments. GLIPH grouped TCR beta CDR3s together with public tetramer-defined viral CDR3s, and a viral motif had to include at least three viral sequences and also show V-gene enrichment. In its TCRdb copy, this immuneACCESS table keeps in-frame sequences only and misses some clones. Where compared with another copy, unresolved V genes explain less than half of these, and the others have no known cause. V and J calls plus clone size are reproduced from that table; the DNA served to infer D and trimming. The sample table records about 11,000 clones; roughly 84% of these occur just once. The ten most abundant clones make up 8.6% of the sample.

Including the terminal cysteine and phenylalanine, the CDR3 comprises 13 residues. Only the CDR3 DNA is retained, 39 bases long and in frame from the first base. CDR1 and CDR2 are drawn from the germline V gene: SGHVS, FQNEAQ. Trimming costs V 5 bases and J 3 bases, and their ends lie 11 bases apart. Study-wide findings and limitations: A median of 57 of the top 100 tumor clones turned up in the paired uninvolved adjacent lung, and approximately 30 of those clones also ranked among the top 100 of that same adjacent lung. Longer overall survival was associated with higher T cell density in blood, whereas shorter survival was associated with higher clonality in adjacent lung. Because multi-region sequencing of the tumors was not done, intratumor heterogeneity could not be ruled out. Since the design was exploratory, TCR variables were selected using unadjusted p-values with no false-discovery rate correction. The highest T cell clonality was observed in uninvolved tumor-adjacent lung, where clonality exceeded that of tumor, suggesting that antigenic responses were more focused in uninvolved tumor-adjacent lung.

About this clone itself: This clone's antigen is unknown. No much larger clone exists at a distance of one base, and base qualities are not known.

The receptor comes from a male donor older than 55 with stage III lung adenocarcinoma. The source was peripheral blood, collected before any cancer treatment. This receptor chain uses TRBV7-8 and TRBJ2-7; the D gene lacks a confident call. The CDR3: CASSRTQDYEQYF. The DNA sequence is given as TGTGCCAGCAGCCGGACGCAAGACTACGAGCAGTACTTC.